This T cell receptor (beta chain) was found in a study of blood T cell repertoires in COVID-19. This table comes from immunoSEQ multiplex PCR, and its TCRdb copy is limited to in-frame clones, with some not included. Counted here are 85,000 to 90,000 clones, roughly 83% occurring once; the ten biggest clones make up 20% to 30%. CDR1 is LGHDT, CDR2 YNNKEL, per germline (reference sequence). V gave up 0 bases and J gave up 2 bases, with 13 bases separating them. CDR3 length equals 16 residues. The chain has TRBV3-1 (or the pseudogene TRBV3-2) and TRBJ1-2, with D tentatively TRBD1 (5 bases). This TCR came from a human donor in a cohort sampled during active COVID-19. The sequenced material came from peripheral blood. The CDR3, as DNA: TGTGCCAGCAGCCAAGATGTGAGGGACTTAAACTATGGCTACACCTTC. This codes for CASSQDVRDLNYGYTF.